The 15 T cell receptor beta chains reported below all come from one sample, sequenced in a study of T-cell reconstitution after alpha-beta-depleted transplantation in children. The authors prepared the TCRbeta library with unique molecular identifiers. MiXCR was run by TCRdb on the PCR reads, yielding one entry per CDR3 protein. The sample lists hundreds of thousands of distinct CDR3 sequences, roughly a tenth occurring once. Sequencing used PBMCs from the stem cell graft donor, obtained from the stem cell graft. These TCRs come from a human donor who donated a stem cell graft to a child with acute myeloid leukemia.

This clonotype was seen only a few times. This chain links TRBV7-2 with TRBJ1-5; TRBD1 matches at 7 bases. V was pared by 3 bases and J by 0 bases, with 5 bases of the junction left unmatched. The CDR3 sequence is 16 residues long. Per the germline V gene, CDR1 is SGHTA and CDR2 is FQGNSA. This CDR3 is CASSFRDRYSNQPQHF. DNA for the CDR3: TGTGCCAGCAGCTTCCGGGACAGATATAGCAATCAGCCCCAGCATTTT. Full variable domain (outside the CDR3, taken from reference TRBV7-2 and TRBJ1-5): GAGVSQSPSNKVTEKGKDVELRCDPISGHTALYWYRQSLGQGLEFLIYFQGNSAPDKSGLPSDRFSAERTGGSVSTLTIQRTQQEDSAVYLCASSFRDRYSNQPQHFGDGTRLSIL.

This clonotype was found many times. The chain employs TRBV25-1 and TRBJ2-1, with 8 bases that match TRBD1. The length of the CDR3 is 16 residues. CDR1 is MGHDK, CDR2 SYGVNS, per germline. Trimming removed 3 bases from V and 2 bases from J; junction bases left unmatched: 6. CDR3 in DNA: TGTGCCAGCAGTGAGACAGGGGTGGGAGCCTACAATGAGCAGTTCTTC. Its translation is CASSETGVGAYNEQFF.

The CDR3 bases are TGTGCCAGCAGCCGGGCCCTCAAAGAGACCCAGTACTTC. It yields the protein CASSRALKETQYF. The rearrangement joins TRBV7-3 to TRBJ2-5, with no clear D. Germline CDR1 is SGHTA and CDR2 is FQGTGA. The V gene lost 5 bases and the J gene lost 3 bases, with 10 bases spanning the gap. CDR3 length: 13 residues. Complete variable domain (other parts from reference TRBV7-3 and TRBJ2-5): GAGVSQTPSNKVTEKGKYVELRCDPISGHTALYWYRQSLGQGPEFLIYFQGTGAADDSGLPNDRFFAVRPEGSVSTLKIQRTERGDSAVYLCASSRALKETQYFGPGTRLLVL.

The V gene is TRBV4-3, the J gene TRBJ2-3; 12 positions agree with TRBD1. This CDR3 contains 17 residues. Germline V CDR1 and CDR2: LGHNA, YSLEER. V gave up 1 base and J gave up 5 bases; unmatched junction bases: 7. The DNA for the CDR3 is TGCGCCAGCAGCCAAGTTGGGACAGGGGGCGCGATAGATACGCAGTATTTT. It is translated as CASSQVGTGGAIDTQYF.

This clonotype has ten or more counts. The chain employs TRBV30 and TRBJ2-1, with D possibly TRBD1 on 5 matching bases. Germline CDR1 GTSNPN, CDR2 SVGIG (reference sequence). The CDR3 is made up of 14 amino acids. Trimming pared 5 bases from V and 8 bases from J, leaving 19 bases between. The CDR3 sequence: CAWALGHATDEQFF. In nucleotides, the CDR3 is TGTGCCTGGGCACTGGGGCACGCGACGGATGAGCAGTTCTTC.

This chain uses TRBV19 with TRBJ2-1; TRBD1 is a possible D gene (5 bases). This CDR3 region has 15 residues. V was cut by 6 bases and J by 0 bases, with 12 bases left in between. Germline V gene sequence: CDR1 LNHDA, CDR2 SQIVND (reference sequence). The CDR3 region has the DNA TGTGCCAGTAGGAGACTGGGGCCCTCCTACAATGAGCAGTTCTTC. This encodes CASRRLGPSYNEQFF.

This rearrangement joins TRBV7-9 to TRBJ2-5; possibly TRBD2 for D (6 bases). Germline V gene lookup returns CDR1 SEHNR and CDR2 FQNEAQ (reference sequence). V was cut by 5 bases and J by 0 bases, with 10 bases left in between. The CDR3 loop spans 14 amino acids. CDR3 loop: CASSPGLHQETQYF. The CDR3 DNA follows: TGTGCCAGCAGCCCGGGACTTCACCAAGAGACCCAGTACTTC.

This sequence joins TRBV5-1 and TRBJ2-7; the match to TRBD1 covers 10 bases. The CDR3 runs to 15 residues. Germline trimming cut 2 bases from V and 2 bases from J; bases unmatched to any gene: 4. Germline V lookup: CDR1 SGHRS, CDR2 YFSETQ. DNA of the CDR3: TGCGCCAGCAGCTTAAAAGGGACAGGGGCCTACGAGCAGTACTTC. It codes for CASSLKGTGAYEQYF.

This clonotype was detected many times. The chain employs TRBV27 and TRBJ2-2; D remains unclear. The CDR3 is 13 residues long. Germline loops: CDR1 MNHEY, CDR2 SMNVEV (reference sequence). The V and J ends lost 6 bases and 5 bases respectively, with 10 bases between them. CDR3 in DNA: TGTGCCAGCAGACCCTTGGGGACCGGGGAGCTGTTTTTT. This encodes CASRPLGTGELFF.

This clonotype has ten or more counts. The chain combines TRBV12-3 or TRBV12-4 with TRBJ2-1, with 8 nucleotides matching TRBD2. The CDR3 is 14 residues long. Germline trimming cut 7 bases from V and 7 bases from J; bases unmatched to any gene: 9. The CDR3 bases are TGTGCCAGCACCAATACCGGGACTAGAAATGAGCAGTTCTTC. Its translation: CASTNTGTRNEQFF.

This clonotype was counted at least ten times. The CDR3 DNA reads TGTGCCACCAGTGATTCCGGGACAGGGAACACTGAAGCTTTCTTT. Protein sequence: CATSDSGTGNTEAFF. This chain connects TRBV24-1 to TRBJ1-1; 8 nucleotides align to TRBD1. The V segment lost 2 bases and the J segment 1 base; nucleotides outside the gene matches: 2. The germline CDR1 and CDR2 sequences are KGHDR and SFDVKD. The CDR3 extends over 15 amino acids.

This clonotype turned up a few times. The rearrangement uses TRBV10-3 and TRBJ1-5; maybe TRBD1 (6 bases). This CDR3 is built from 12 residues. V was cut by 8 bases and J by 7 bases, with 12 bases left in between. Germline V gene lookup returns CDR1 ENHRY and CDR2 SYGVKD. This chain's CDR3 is CAIRQEGQPQHF. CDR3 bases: TGTGCCATCCGACAGGAGGGCCAGCCCCAGCATTTT.

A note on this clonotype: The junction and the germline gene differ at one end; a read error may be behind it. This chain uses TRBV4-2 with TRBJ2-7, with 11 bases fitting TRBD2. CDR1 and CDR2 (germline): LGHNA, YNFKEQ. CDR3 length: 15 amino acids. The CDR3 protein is CASSPGLAEAYELYF. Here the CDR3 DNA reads TGTGCCAGCAGCCCGGGACTAGCGGAAGCCTACGAGCTGTACTTC.

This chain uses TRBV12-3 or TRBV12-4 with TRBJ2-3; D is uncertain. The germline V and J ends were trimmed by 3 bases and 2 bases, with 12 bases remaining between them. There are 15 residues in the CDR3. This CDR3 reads CASSFGETYTDTQYF. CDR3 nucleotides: TGTGCCAGCAGTTTTGGAGAGACGTACACAGATACGCAGTATTTT.

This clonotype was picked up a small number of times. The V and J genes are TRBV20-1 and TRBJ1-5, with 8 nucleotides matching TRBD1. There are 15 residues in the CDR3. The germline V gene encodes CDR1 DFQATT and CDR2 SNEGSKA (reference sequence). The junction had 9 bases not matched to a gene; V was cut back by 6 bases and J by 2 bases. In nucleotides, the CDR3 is TGCAGTGCCGTAGAAGTGGACAGGGGCAATCAGCCCCAGCATTTT. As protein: CSAVEVDRGNQPQHF.